This entry describes one T cell receptor beta chain. The antigen this receptor binds is unknown. No much larger clone is present one base from it, and per-base qualities are unavailable. These data originate in a study of blood T cell repertoires in COVID-19 (dated by TCRdb to about 2020). Notes on the research overall: Samples covering the acute and convalescent phases of COVID-19 were provided by collaborators in the United States, Italy and Spain. Where available, HLA class I and class II types were obtained from metadata supplied by the sample provider rather than from assay-based typing. The sample metadata nearly always contained a de-identified subject ID, COVID-19 status, age in years and sex. The prospective study material was composed of cDNA or gDNA derived from T cells, B-cell-depleted T cells, or PBMCs. The samples were drawn from two sources: the first 160 participants of the ongoing ImmuneRACE study, and 1,000 to 1,500 subjects contributed by 6 global collaborators. The dataset comprised deeply sampled blood TCRbeta repertoires from subjects exposed to, actively infected with, or recovered from COVID-19. A freely available public database, intended as a resource for researchers studying the immune response to SARS-CoV-2, is where the repertoires were released. Summary of the overall study and its limitations: Clinical and demographic metadata were provided uncurated, with the amount varying by source and participant.

The immunoSEQ Assay, a bias-controlled multiplex PCR, was used to amplify TCRbeta CDR3 regions from genomic DNA. Turning to the authors' computational methods: The number of nucleated cells in each sample was estimated by amplification of reference gene primers within the assay. Sequence reads were collapsed and filtered to measure the absolute abundance of every unique TCRbeta CDR3 rearrangement. Productive Simpson clonality was computed per sample as the square root of Simpson's diversity index over productive rearrangements. TCRdb obtained this table from immuneACCESS and retained in-frame rearrangements with V and J assigned. These tables miss some clones; where compared with another copy, unresolved V genes account for less than half of the shortfall, and the remainder is unexplained. That table gives V, J and clone size, and the DNA gave D and trimming. This sample comprises about 29,000 clones, 80% to 90% of them detected only once. The ten largest clonotypes hold around 30% of the sample.

One collaborating source in Seattle enrolled patients while the patients were actively infected and followed the patients over time throughout the course of disease. Collaborating institutions collected whole blood in K2EDTA tubes following their own protocols. For TCRbeta analysis, collaborators shipped samples in one of three forms: frozen whole blood, isolated PBMCs, or DNA extracted from either of those sample types. The germline V gene (reference sequence) gives CDR1 as LGHDT and CDR2 as YNNKEL. Measured from the cysteine to the phenylalanine, the CDR3 is 12 residues long. Only the CDR3 DNA stays, 36 bases, in frame from base 1. V gives up 4 bases and J gives up 5 bases, and the segment between their germline ends measures 9 bases.

This receptor was taken from an elderly woman with COVID-19, enrolled during active disease. The chain is encoded by TRBV3-1 (or the pseudogene TRBV3-2) joined to TRBJ2-7; TRBD1 is possibly the D segment (6 matching bases). Sequenced sample: peripheral blood. In nucleotide form, the sequence is TGTGCCAGCAGCCTCCGGACAGACGAGCAGTACTTC. It codes for CASSLRTDEQYF.